This section outlines one TCR beta chain sequence together with its context. Assay execution took place at the deep level. Under the authors' procedure: Quality scores were absent from the junction-only immunoSEQ sequences, so filtering differed. TCRdb keeps only in-frame clones here, not all; method: immunoSEQ multiplex PCR. For V, J and clone size, that table is used; D and trimming come from the DNA. The sample contains more than 2 million clones, less than 95% of which appear only once. CDR1 is LGHNA, CDR2 YSLEER, per germline. Losses at the gene ends were 6 bases for V and 4 bases for J; bases not matched to a gene: 6. CDR3 length equals 14 residues. The naive CD8 population came from CD45RO-negative cells selected for CCR7, without terminally differentiated effector memory CD45RA+ cells. These data belong to a study of shared clonotypes between healthy human individuals.

The chain couples TRBV4-3 to TRBJ2-1; 7 bases align to TRBD1. The sequencing input was naive CD8+ T cells sorted from blood. The receptor's source is a man younger than 35 in good health. CDR3 bases: TGCGCCAGCAGTCAGGGGGTCGCATACAATGAGCAGTTCTTC. Translating it yields CASSQGVAYNEQFF.